The entry below describes one T cell receptor (beta chain). The observed sequence ends 3 residues before the CDR3 terminus, with the missing tail filled in from the germline J gene. This record comes from a study of T cells in women clearing cervical HPV infection. In the study overall: Controls gave blood once infection was undetectable; cases at lesion identification.

Produced via immunoSEQ multiplex PCR; TCRdb's table is partial and in-frame only. The specimen's table records about 32,000 clones. Germline lookup yields CDR1 ENHRY and CDR2 SYGVKD. J lost 0 bases, V lost 6 bases, and 4 bases had no gene match. The CDR3 has 14 residues. Dot-blot hybridization genotyped cervical HPV amplified with MY09/MY11 PCR. The chain carries TRBV10-3 and TRBJ1-1; 7 bases match TRBD1. This clonotype was obtained from a woman aged 18 to 75 with a cervical HPV16 infection that either progressed to CIN3+ or cleared (not recorded which). Sequencing was carried out using blood buffy coat. CDR3 sequence: CAISKGTVNTEAFF. The sequenced part of the CDR3 DNA is TGTGCCATCAGCAAAGGGACAGTGAACACTGAA.